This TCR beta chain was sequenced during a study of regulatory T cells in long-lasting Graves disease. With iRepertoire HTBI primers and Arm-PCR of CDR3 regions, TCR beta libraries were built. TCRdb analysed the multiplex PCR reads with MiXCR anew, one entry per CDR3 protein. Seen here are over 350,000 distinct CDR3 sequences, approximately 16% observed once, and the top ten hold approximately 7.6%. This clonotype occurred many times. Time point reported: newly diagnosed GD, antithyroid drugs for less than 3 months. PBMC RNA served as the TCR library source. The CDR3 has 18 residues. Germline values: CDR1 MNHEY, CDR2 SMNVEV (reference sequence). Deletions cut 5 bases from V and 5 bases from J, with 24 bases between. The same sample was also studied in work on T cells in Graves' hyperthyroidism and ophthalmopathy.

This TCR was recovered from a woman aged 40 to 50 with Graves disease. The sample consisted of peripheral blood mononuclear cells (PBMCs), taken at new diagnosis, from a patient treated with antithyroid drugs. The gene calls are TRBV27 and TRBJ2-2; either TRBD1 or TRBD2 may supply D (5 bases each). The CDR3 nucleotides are TGTGCCAGCAGTCCCCCCAGAAGGGTGGGGGTACGAACCGGGGAGCTGTTTTTT. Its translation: CASSPPRRVGVRTGELFF.